This T cell receptor (beta chain) is drawn from a study of T cell responses to AZD1222 COVID-19 vaccine. The V and J ends lost 5 bases and 1 base respectively, with 17 bases between them. This CDR3 is 16 amino acids long. CDR1 and CDR2 from the germline V gene are MNHEY and SMNVEV (reference sequence). Regarding the study as a whole: Females outnumbered males among donors, who were mostly white British; clonal diversity was possibly underestimated. Spike-specific TCR breadth and depth went up after people got two AZD1222 doses. Nearly half of the spike-specific TCRs reportedly recognize variant regions that carry no mutations.

On this clone itself: What it binds is unknown.

Produced via immunoSEQ multiplex PCR; TCRdb's table is partial and in-frame only. The data hold about 120,000 clones, with 92% observed a single time. The V and J genes are TRBV27 and TRBJ2-5; D is possibly TRBD1 (6 bases). The TCR sequence derives from an adult in good health. The specimen comprised peripheral blood, sampled on day 0 of AZD1222 vaccination. CDR3 protein: CASSPTGSWGQETQYF. In nucleotides, the CDR3 is TGTGCCAGCAGTCCAACAGGGTCCTGGGGCCAAGAGACCCAGTACTTC.